The 3 T cell receptor beta chains presented below share a single source sample, sequenced in a study of blood T cell repertoires in COVID-19. Libraries were prepared by immunoSEQ multiplex PCR; TCRdb keeps only in-frame clonotypes and omits some of them. The data show approximately 130,000 clones, roughly 80% seen once. The sample comprised peripheral blood. The receptor set was obtained from a human donor in a cohort sampled during active COVID-19.

The chain links TRBV6-2 or TRBV6-3 to TRBJ1-4; D uncertain. With 5 bases removed from V and 8 bases from J, the gap between germline ends came to 9 bases. The length of the CDR3 is 12 residues. Per germline, CDR1 MNHEY and CDR2 SVGEGT. CDR3 sequence: CASSRSGEKLFF. For the CDR3, the DNA is TGTGCCAGCAGTAGATCGGGAGAAAAACTGTTTTTT.

The chain joins TRBV30 to TRBJ1-6; D possibly corresponds to TRBD1 (6 bases). V was cut by 3 bases and J by 7 bases, with 10 bases left in between. CDR1 is GTSNPN, CDR2 SVGIG, per germline (reference sequence). The CDR3 is made up of 13 amino acids. CDR3 sequence reads: CAWSQGSNSPLHF. The CDR3 coding sequence is TGTGCCTGGAGCCAGGGGTCAAATTCACCCCTCCACTTT.

The table lists this clone with a few counts. The V call is TRBV11-2, the J call TRBJ2-4, with a possible D match to TRBD2 (5 bases). Trimming left V 5 bases short and J 7 bases short, with 12 bases between. The CDR3 contains 13 residues. Germline V gene lookup returns CDR1 SGHAT and CDR2 FQNNGV. For the CDR3, the DNA is TGTGCCAGCAGCCCCCGGAGGAACAACATTCAGTACTTC. This sequence encodes CASSPRRNNIQYF.